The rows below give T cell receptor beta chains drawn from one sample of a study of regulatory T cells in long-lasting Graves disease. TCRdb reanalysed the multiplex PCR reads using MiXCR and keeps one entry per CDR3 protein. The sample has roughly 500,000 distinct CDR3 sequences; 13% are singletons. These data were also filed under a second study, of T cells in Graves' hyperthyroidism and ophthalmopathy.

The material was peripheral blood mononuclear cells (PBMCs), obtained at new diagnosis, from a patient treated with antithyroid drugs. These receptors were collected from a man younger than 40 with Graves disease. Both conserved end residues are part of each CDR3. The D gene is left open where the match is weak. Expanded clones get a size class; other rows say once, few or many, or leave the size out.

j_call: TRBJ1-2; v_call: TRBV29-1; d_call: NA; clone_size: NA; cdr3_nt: TGCAGCGCTACCCCAGTCGGGGGGGACCTTAACTATGGCTACACCTTC; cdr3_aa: CSATPVGGDLNYGYTF
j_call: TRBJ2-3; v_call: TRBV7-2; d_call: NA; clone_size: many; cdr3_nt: TGTGCCAGCAGCTTAGGGTCATTGGATACGCAGTATTTT; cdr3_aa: CASSLGSLDTQYF
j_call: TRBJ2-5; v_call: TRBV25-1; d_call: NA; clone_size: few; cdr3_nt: TGTGCCAGCAGTGAGCAGGATGTAGAGACCCAGTACTTC; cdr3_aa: CASSEQDVETQYF
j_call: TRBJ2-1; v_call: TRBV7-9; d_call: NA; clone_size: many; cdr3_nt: TGTGCCAGCAGCTTCGGGGCCCCGAGCCACAATGAGCAGTTCTTC; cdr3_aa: CASSFGAPSHNEQFF
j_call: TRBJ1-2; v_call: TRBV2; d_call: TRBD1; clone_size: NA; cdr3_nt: TGTGCCAGCAGTTTTACAGGGGGGCCCGGTTCGAACTATGGCTACACCTTC; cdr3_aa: CASSFTGGPGSNYGYTF
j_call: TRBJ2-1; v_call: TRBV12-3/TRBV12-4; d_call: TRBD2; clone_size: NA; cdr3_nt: TGTGCCAGCACCCTGGGAGGGCCCAATGAGCAGTTCTTC; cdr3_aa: CASTLGGPNEQFF
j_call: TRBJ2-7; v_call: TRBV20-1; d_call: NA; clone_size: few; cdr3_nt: TGCAGTGCCCTTGCCCACGAGCAGTACTTC; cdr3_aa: CSALAHEQYF
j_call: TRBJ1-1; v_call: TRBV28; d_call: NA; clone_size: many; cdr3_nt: TGTGCCAGCAGTTTAACTACAGGGTACACTGAAGCTTTCTTT; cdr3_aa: CASSLTTGYTEAFF
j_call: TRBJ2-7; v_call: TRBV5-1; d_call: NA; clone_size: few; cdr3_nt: TGCGCCAGCAGCTTGGGACCGCTAGCGAGCTCCTACGAGCAGTACTTC; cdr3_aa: CASSLGPLASSYEQYF
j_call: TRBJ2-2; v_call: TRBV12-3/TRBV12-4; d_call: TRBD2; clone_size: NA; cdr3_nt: TGTGCCAGCAGTTACCTCCCTGGCGGGGGCACCGGGGAGCTGTTTTTT; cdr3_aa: CASSYLPGGGTGELFF
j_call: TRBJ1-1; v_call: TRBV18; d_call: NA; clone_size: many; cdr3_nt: TGTGCCAGCTCGGGGGGAGCTGAAGCTTTCTTT; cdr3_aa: CASSGGAEAFF
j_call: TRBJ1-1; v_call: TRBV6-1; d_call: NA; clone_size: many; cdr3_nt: TGTGCCAGCAATGGGCGGAAGAATGAAGCTTTCTTT; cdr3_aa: CASNGRKNEAFF
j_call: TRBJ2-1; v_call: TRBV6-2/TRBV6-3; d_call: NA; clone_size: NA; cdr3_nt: TGTGCCAGCAGTTATACATTAATCGGGAGCAGGAACAATGAGCAGTTCTTC; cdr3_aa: CASSYTLIGSRNNEQFF
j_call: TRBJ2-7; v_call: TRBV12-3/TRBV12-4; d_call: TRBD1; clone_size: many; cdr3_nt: TGTGCCAGCAGTCCGGGACAGGTGAAAGTTGAGCAGTACTTC; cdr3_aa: CASSPGQVKVEQYF
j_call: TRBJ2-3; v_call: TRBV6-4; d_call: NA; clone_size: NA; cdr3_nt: TGTGCCAGCAGTGCCCAGGAGAGCGGGCAAGATACGCAGTATTTT; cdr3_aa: CASSAQESGQDTQYF
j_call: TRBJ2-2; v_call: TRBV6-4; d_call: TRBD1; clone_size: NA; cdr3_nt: TGTGCCAGCAGTCTACCGGGACAGCACACCGGGGAGCTGTTTTTT; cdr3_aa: CASSLPGQHTGELFF
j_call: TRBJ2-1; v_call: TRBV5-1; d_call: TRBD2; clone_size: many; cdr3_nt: TGCGCCAGCAGCGCACGGCCCGGGACTAGCGGGAGTTATGAGCAGTTCTTC; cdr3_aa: CASSARPGTSGSYEQFF
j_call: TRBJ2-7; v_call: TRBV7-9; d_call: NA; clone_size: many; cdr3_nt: TGTGCCAGCAGCCAAGGGGACACTTCCTACGAGCAGTACTTC; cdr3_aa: CASSQGDTSYEQYF
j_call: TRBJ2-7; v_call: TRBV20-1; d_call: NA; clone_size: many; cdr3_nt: TGCAGTGCTAGTTCCCCCGGGATTTCATACGAGCAGTACTTC; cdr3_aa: CSASSPGISYEQYF